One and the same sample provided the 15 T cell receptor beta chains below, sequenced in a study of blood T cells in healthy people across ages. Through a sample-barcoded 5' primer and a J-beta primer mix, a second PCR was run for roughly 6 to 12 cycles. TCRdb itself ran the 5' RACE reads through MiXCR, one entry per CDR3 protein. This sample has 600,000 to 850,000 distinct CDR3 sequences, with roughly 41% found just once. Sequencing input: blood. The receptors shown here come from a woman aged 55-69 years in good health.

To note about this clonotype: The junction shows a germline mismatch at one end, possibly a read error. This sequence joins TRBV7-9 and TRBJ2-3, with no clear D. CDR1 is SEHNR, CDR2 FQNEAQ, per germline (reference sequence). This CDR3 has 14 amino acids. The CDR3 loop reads CASSTHQSTDAQYF. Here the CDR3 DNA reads TGTGCCAGCAGCACACACCAGAGCACAGATGCGCAGTATTTT.

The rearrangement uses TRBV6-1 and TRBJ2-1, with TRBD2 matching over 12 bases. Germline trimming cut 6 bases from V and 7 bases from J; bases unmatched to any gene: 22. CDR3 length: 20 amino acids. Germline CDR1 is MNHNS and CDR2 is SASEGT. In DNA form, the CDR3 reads TGTGCCAGCAGCCCGTCGGGTCGGCTAGCGGGAGGGCCAGGAAAAAATGAGCAGTTCTTC. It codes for CASSPSGRLAGGPGKNEQFF.

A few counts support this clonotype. The CDR3: CASSHTGGWDTDTQYF. The CDR3 bases are TGTGCCAGCAGCCATACAGGGGGATGGGACACAGATACGCAGTATTTT. The chain employs TRBV3-1 and TRBJ2-3; 8 nucleotides agree with TRBD1. The CDR3 spans 16 residues. The J segment lost 2 bases and the V segment lost 3 bases, leaving 7 bases of the junction unmatched. Germline V gene data show CDR1 as LGHDT and CDR2 as YNNKEL (reference sequence).

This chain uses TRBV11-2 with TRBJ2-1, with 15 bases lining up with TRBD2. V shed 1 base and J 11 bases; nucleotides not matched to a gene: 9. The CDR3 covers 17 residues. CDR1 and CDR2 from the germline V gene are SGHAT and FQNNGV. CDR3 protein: CASSLGPGTSGGRKQFF. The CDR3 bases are TGTGCCAGCAGCTTAGGTCCTGGGACTAGCGGGGGGAGGAAGCAGTTCTTC. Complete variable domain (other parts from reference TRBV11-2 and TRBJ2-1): EAGVAQSPRYKIIEKRQSVAFWCNPISGHATLYWYQQILGQGPKLLIQFQNNGVVDDSQLPKDRFSAERLKGVDSTLKIQPAKLEDSAVYLCASSLGPGTSGGRKQFFGPGTRLTVL.

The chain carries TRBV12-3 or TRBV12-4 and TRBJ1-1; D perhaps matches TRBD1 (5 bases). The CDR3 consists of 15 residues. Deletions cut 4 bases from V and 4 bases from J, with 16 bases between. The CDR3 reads CASSYRWGEGTEAFF. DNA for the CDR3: TGTGCCAGCAGTTACCGCTGGGGGGAGGGCACTGAAGCTTTCTTT.

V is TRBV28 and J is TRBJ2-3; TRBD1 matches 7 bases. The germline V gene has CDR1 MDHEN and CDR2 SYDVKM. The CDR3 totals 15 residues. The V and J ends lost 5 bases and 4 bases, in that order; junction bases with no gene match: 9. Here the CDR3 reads CASSPTSTGSDTQYF. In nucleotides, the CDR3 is TGTGCCAGCAGTCCTACTTCGACAGGGTCAGATACGCAGTATTTT. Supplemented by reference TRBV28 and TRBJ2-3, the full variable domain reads DVKVTQSSRYLVKRTGEKVFLECVQDMDHENMFWYRQDPGLGLRLIYFSYDVKMKEKGDIPEGYSVSREKKERFSLILESASTNQTSMYLCASSPTSTGSDTQYFGPGTRLTVL.

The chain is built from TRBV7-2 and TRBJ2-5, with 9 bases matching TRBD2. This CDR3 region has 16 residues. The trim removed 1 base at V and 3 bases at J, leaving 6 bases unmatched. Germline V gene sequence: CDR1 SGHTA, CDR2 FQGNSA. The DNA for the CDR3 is TGTGCCAGCAGCTTAGGTACTATAGCGGGGGAAGAGACCCAGTACTTC. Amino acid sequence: CASSLGTIAGEETQYF.

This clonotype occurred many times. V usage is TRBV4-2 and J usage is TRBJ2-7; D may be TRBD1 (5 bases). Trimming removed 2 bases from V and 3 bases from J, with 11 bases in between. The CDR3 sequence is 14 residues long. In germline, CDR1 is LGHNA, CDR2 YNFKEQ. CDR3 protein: CASSQILGVYEQYF. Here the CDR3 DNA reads TGTGCCAGCAGCCAAATTCTAGGGGTCTACGAGCAGTACTTC.

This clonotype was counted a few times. Here the CDR3 DNA reads TGTGCCAGCAGTTACTCGGGGACCCTAGCCGCTAGCTCCTACAATGAGCAGTTCTTC. Its protein product is CASSYSGTLAASSYNEQFF. The rearrangement joins TRBV6-2 or TRBV6-3 to TRBJ2-1, with D possibly being TRBD1 or TRBD2 (5 bases each). The CDR3 sequence is 19 residues long. V was pared by 0 bases and J by 0 bases, with 18 bases between. In germline, CDR1 is MNHEY, CDR2 SVGEGT.

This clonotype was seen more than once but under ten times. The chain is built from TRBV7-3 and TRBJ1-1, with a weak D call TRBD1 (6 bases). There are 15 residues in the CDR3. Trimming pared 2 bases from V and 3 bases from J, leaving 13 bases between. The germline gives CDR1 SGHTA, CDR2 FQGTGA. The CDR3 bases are TGTGCCAGCAGCTTAGTCAGGGGCACGGACACTGAAGCTTTCTTT. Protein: CASSLVRGTDTEAFF.

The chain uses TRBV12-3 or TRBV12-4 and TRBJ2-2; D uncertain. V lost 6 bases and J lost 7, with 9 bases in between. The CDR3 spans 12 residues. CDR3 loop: CASSQAHGELFF. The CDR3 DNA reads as TGTGCCAGCAGCCAGGCCCACGGGGAGCTGTTTTTT.

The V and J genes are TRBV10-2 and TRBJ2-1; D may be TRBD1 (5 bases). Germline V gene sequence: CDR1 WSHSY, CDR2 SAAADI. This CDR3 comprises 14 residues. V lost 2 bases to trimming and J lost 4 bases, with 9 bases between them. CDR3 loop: CASSERTNYNEQFF. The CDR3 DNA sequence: TGCGCCAGCAGTGAGAGGACAAATTACAATGAGCAGTTCTTC.

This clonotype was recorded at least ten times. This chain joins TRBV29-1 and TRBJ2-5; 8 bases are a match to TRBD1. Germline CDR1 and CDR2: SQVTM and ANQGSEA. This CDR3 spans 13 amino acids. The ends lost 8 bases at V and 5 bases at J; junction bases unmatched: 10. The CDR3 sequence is CSYNRGTPETQYF. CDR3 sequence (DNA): TGCAGCTACAACAGGGGGACCCCGGAGACCCAGTACTTC.

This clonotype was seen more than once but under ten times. The CDR3 sequence is CASNRGLGANVLTF. As DNA, the CDR3 is TGTGCCAGCAACCGTGGCCTGGGGGCCAACGTCCTGACTTTC. The gene calls are TRBV2 and TRBJ2-6; no firm D call. Germline CDR1 is SNHLY and CDR2 is FYNNEI. V lost 7 bases and J 4 bases, leaving 11 bases between the germline ends. This CDR3 contains 14 residues.

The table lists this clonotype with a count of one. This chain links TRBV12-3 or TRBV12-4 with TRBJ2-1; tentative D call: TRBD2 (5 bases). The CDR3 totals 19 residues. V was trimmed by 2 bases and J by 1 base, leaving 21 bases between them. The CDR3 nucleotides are TGTGCCAGCAGTTTATCAGCGCAGAAGGGAGTTTTTTCCTACAATGAGCAGTTCTTC. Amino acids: CASSLSAQKGVFSYNEQFF.